This TCR beta chain was observed in a study of cytomegalovirus exposure and HLA in healthy donors. General observations from the study: Per published reports, the classifier diagnosed cytomegalovirus status with high specificity and sensitivity. The Asian-associated ancestry cluster reportedly had fewer N-insertions than the approximately 700-donor mean in a later analysis.

Only a few counts were recorded for this clone. Its antigen remains unknown. The primer mix had 60 Vbeta and 13 Jbeta primers. The table came from immunoSEQ multiplex PCR; TCRdb's copy has only in-frame clones and leaves some out. This table holds approximately 190,000 clones, roughly 80% found once. This clonotype originated in a woman aged 18 to 35 in good health and CMV-seronegative. Sequenced: PBMCs.

CDR3 protein: CASQGLGNTEAFF. The CDR3 DNA reads as TGTGCCAGCCAGGGGTTAGGGAACACTGAAGCTTTCTTT. The chain uses TRBV21-1 and TRBJ1-1; the table gives TRBD1 as D, unverified against the DNA. TRBV21-1 is a documented pseudogene. The CDR3 consists of 13 residues.